Reported below is one T cell receptor (beta chain). Its specificity is not known. The TCRbeta library was prepared with unique molecular identifiers. Via MiXCR, TCRdb re-called the PCR reads, giving one row per CDR3 protein. The sample has 250,000 to 400,000 distinct CDR3 sequences, more than 20% seen once. The data are from a study of T-cell reconstitution after alpha-beta-depleted transplantation in children. Findings and caveats of the study: T cells produced anew were the main source of T-cell counts and diversity one year after transplant.

The CDR3 has 17 residues. Trimming left V 3 bases short and J 1 base short, with 17 bases between. The germline V gene has CDR1 MGHRA and CDR2 YSYEKL. This TCR derives from a male patient aged 10-17 years who had a stem cell transplant for acute lymphoblastic leukemia, so the T cells may come from the graft donor. The specimen comprised PBMCs, mostly from graft donor cells, sampled 180 days after TCRalphabeta/CD19-depleted stem cell transplant. This chain uses TRBV4-1 with TRBJ2-3, with D maybe TRBD2 (6 bases). CDR3 residues: CASSQGYRRDRTDTQYF. CDR3 DNA: TGCGCCAGCAGCCAGGGGTATAGGCGGGACCGCACAGATACGCAGTATTTT.